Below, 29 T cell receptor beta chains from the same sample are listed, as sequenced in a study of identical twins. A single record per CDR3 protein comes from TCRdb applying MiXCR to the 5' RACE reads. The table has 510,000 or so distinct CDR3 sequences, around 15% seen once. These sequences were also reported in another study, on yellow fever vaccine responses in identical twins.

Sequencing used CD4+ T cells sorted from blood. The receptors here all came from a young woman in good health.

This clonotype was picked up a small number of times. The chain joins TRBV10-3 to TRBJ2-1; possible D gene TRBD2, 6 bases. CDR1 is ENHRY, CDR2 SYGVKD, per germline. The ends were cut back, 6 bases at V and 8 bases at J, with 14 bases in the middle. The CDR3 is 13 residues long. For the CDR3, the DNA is TGTGCCATCAGGCCGGGAGACTGGGATGAGCAGTTCTTC. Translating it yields CAIRPGDWDEQFF.

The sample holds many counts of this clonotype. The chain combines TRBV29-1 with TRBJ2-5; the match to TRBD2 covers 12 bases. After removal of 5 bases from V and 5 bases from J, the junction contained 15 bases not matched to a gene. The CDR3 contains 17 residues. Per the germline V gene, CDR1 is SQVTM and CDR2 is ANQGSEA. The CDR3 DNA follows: TGCAGCGTTAACGGAGGGCTAGCGGGAGGGGCGCACGAGACCCAGTACTTC. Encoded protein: CSVNGGLAGGAHETQYF.

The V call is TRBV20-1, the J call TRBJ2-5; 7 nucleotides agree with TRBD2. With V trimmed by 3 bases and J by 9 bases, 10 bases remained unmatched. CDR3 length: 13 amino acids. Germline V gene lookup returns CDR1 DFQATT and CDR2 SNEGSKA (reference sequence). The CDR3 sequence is CSASTGTKEAQYF. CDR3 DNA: TGCAGTGCTAGTACCGGGACTAAGGAGGCCCAGTACTTC.

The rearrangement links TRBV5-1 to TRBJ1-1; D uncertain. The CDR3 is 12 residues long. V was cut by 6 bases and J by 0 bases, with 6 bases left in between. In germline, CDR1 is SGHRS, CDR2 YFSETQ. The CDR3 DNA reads TGCGCCAGCATCGGCATGAACACTGAAGCTTTCTTT. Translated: CASIGMNTEAFF.

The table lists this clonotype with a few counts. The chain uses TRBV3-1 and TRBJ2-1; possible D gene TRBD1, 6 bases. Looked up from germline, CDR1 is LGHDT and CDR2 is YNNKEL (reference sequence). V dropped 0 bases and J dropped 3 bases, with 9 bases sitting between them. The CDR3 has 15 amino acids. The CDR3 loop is CASSQERGGYNEQFF. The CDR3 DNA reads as TGTGCCAGCAGCCAAGAAAGAGGGGGCTACAATGAGCAGTTCTTC.

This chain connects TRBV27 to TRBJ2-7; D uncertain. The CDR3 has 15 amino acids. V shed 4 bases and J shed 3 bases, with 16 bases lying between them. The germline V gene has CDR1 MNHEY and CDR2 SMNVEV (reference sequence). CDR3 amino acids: CASSSWAAPGYEQYF. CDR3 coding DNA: TGTGCCAGCAGTTCGTGGGCGGCCCCGGGCTACGAGCAGTACTTC.

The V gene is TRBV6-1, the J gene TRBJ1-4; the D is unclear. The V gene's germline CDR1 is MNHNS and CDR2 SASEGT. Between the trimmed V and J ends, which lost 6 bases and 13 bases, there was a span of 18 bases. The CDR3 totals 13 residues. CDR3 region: CASSRTGHGGLFF. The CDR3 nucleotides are TGTGCCAGCAGCCGCACCGGCCACGGTGGACTGTTTTTT.

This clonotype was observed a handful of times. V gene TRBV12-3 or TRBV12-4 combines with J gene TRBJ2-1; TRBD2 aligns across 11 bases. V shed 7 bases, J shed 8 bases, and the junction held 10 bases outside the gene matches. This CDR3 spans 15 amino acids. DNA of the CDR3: TGTGCCAGCATGGGTACTAGCGGGAGTGTCTATGAGCAGTTCTTC. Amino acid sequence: CASMGTSGSVYEQFF.

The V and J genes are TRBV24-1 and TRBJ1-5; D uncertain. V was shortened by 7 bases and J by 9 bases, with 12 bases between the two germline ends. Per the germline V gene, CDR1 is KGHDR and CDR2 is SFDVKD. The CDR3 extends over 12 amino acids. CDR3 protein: CATRGAAGPQHF. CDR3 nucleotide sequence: TGTGCCACCAGGGGAGCCGCCGGGCCCCAGCATTTT.

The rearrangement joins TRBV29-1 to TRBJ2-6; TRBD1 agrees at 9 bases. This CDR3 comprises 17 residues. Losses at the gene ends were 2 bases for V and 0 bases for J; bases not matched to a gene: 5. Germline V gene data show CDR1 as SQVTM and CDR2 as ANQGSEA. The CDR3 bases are TGCAGCGTTGAAAACCGGGACAGGGTCTCTGGGGCCAACGTCCTGACTTTC. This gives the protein CSVENRDRVSGANVLTF.

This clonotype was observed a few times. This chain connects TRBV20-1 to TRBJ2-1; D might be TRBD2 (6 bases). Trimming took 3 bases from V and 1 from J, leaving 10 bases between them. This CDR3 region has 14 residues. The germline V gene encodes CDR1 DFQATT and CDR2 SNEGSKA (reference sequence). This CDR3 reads CSASRGISYNEQFF. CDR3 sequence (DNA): TGCAGTGCTAGTCGGGGGATATCCTACAATGAGCAGTTCTTC.

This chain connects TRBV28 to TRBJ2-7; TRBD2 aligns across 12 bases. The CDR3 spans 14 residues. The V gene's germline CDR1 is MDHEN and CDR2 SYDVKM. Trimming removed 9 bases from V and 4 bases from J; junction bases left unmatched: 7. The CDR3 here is CASGGLAGPYEQYF. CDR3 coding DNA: TGTGCCAGTGGAGGACTAGCGGGACCTTACGAGCAGTACTTC.

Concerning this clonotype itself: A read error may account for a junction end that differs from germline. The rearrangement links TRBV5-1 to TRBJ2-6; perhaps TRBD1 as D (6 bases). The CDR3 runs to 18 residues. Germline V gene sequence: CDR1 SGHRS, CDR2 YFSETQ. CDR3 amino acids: CASSLDQGPSSGASVLTF. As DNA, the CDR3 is TGCGCCAGCAGCTTGGATCAGGGGCCGAGCTCTGGGGCCAGCGTCCTGACTTTC.

CDR3 protein: CASSDTEAGSLYEQYF. CDR3 nucleotides: TGTGCCAGCAGTGACACCGAGGCGGGGTCCCTTTACGAGCAGTACTTC. The chain has TRBV25-1 and TRBJ2-7, with D perhaps TRBD2 (6 bases). Trimming pared 3 bases from V and 4 bases from J, leaving 19 bases between. Per germline, CDR1 MGHDK and CDR2 SYGVNS. The CDR3 has 16 residues.

The CDR3 sequence: CASSSGLASNTGELFF. CDR3 DNA sequence: TGCGCCAGCAGCTCTGGACTAGCCTCGAACACCGGGGAGCTGTTTTTT. The gene calls are TRBV5-1 and TRBJ2-2, with 8 bases aligning to TRBD2. Germline V CDR1 and CDR2: SGHRS, YFSETQ. The J segment lost 0 bases and the V segment lost 3 bases, leaving 4 bases of the junction unmatched. The CDR3 sequence is 16 residues long.

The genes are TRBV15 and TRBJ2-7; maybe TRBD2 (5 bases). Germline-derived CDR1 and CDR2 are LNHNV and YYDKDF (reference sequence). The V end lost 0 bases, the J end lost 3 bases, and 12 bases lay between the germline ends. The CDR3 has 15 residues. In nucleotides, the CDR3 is TGTGCCACCAGCAGAGATCGGAGGTGGAACTACGAGCAGTACGTC. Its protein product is CATSRDRRWNYEQYV.

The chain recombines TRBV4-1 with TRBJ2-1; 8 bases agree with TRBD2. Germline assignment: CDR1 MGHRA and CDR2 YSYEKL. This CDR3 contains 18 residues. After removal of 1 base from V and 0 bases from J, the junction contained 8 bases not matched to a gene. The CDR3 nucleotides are TGCGCCAGCAGCCAAGTCCCCAAACTAGCGGACTCCTACAATGAGCAGTTCTTC. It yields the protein CASSQVPKLADSYNEQFF.

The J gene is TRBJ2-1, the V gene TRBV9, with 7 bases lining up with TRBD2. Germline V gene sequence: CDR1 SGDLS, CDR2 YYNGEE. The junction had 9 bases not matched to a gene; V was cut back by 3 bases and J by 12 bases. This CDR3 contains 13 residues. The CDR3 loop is CASSGGWDYGQFF. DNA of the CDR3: TGTGCCAGCAGCGGAGGATGGGACTACGGGCAGTTCTTC.

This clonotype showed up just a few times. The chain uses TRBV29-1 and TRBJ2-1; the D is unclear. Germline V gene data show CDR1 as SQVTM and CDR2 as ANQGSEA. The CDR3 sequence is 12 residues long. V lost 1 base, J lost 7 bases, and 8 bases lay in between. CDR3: CSVEGPPNEQFF. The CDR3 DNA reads TGCAGCGTTGAAGGTCCACCAAATGAGCAGTTCTTC.

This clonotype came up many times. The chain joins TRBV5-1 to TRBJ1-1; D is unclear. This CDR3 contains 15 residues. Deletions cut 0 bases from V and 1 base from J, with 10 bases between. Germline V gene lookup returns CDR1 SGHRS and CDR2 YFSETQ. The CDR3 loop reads CASSLAGKWNTEAFF. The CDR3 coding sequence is TGCGCCAGCAGCTTGGCGGGGAAGTGGAACACTGAAGCTTTCTTT.

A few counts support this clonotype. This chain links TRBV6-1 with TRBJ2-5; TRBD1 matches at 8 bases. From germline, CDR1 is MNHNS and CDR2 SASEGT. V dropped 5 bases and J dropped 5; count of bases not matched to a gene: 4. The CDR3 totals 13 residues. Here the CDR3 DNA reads TGTGCCAGCAGTATCCGGGACAGGGAGACCCAGTACTTC. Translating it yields CASSIRDRETQYF.

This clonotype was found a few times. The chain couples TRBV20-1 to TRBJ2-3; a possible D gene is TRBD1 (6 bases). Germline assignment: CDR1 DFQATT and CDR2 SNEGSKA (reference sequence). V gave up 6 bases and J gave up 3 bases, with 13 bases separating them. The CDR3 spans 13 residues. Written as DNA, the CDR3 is TGCAGTGCCCGAGGGCAGGGGACAGATACGCAGTATTTT. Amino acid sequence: CSARGQGTDTQYF.

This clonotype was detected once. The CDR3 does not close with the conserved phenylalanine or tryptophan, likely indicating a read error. The CDR3 coding sequence is TGCGCCAGCAGCCTCGATCCCGGGACAGGGGGGGAGACCCAGTACTAC. It encodes CASSLDPGTGGETQYY. J is TRBJ2-5 and V is TRBV5-1, with 11 bases aligning to TRBD1. Germline V gene sequence: CDR1 SGHRS, CDR2 YFSETQ. There are 16 residues in the CDR3. The V and J ends lost 4 bases and 5 bases, in that order; junction bases with no gene match: 10.

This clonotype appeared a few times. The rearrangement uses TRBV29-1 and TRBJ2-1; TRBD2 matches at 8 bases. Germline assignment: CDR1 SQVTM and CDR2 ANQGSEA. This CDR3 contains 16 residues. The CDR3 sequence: CTSVQLAGTSYNEQFF. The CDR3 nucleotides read TGCACCAGCGTACAATTAGCGGGAACCTCCTACAATGAGCAGTTCTTC.

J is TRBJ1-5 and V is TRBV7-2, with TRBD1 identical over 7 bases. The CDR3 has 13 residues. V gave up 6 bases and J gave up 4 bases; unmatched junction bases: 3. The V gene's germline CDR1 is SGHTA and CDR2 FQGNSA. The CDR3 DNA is TGTGCCAGCAGTTGGGACAGAAATCAGCCCCAGCATTTT. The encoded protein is CASSWDRNQPQHF.

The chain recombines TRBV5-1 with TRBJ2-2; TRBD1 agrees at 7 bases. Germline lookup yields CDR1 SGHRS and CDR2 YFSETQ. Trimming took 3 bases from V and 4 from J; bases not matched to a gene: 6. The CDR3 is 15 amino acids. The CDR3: CASSSTGAGTGELFF. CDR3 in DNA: TGCGCCAGCAGCTCTACAGGGGCCGGCACCGGGGAGCTGTTTTTT.

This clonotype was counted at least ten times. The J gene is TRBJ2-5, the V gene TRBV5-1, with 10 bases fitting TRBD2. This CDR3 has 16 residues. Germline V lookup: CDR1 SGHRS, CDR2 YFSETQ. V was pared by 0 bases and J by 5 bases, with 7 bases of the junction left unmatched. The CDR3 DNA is TGCGCCAGCAGCTTGGCCCTAGCGGGAGTCGGGGAGACCCAGTACTTC. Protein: CASSLALAGVGETQYF.

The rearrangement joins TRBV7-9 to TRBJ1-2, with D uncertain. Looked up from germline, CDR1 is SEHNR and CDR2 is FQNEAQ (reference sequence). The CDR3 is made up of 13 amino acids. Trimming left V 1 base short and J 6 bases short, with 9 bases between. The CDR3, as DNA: TGTGCCAGCAGCTTAGGAGAGATGGATGGCTACACCTTC. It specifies CASSLGEMDGYTF.

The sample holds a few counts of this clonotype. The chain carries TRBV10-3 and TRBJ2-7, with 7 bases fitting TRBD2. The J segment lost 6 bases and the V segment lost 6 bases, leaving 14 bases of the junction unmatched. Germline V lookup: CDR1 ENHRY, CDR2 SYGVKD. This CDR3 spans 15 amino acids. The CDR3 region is CAISTFGGSSGEQYF. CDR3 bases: TGTGCCATCAGCACATTCGGGGGGAGTTCGGGCGAGCAGTACTTC.